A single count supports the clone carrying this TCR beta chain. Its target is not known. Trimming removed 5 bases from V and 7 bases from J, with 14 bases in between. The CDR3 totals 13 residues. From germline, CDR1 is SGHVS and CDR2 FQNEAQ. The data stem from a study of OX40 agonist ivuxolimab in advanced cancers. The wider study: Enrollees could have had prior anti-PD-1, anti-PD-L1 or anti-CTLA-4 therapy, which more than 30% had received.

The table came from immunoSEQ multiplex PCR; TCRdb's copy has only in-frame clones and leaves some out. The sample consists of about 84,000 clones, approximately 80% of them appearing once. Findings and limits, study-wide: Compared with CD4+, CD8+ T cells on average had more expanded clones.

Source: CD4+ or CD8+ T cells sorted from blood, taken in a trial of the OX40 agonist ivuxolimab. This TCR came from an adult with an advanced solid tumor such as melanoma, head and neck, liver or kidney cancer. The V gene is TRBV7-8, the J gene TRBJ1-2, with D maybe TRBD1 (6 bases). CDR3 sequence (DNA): TGTGCCAGCAGCCCGAGGGGGGGTGGTGGCTACACCTTC. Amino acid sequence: CASSPRGGGGYTF.